Each of the 30 T cell receptor beta chains below was sequenced from the same sample in a study of cytomegalovirus exposure and HLA in healthy donors. The PCR had 60 Vbeta and 13 Jbeta primers. Data came from immunoSEQ multiplex PCR; TCRdb stores just in-frame clones and leaves some out. The sample carries 150,000 to 200,000 clones, around 75% recorded once. Sequencing used PBMCs. These receptors were obtained from a woman in her forties or fifties in good health and CMV-seronegative.

This rearrangement joins TRBV7-3 to TRBJ1-1; no reliable D call. The germline CDR1 and CDR2 sequences are SGHTA and FQGTGA. The CDR3 is 16 amino acids. Trimming left V 1 base short and J 4 bases short, with 16 bases between. Here the CDR3 reads CASSLMAPGAGTEAFF. The CDR3 region has the DNA TGTGCCAGCAGCTTAATGGCACCGGGAGCAGGCACTGAAGCTTTCTTT.

The genes are TRBV7-3 and TRBJ2-3; D is uncertain. This CDR3 is 12 amino acids long. Per the germline V gene, CDR1 is SGHTA and CDR2 is FQGTGA. The ends were cut back, 4 bases at V and 6 bases at J, with 8 bases in the middle. This CDR3 is CASSSDRDTQYF. CDR3 sequence (DNA): TGTGCCAGCAGCTCCGATCGGGATACGCAGTATTTT.

CDR3 nucleotide sequence: TGTGCCAGCATCAGGACTAGCGGGCGCACCGGGGAGCTGTTTTTT. It specifies CASIRTSGRTGELFF. V is TRBV7-2 and J is TRBJ2-2; 11 bases are shared with TRBD2. This CDR3 is built from 15 residues. Germline CDR1 and CDR2: SGHTA and FQGNSA. V gave up 7 bases and J gave up 4 bases; unmatched junction bases: 5.

The chain combines TRBV2 with TRBJ2-1; D possibly corresponds to TRBD1 (6 bases). V lost 2 bases and J lost 6, with 11 bases in between. Germline values: CDR1 SNHLY, CDR2 FYNNEI. The CDR3 contains 14 residues. The DNA for the CDR3 is TGTGCCAGCAGTGAATACAGGGCGGGCAATGAGCAGTTCTTC. The encoded protein is CASSEYRAGNEQFF.

The chain has TRBV25-1 and TRBJ1-1; a weak D match, TRBD1 (5 bases). Germline-derived CDR1 and CDR2 are MGHDK and SYGVNS. The V end was cut by 4 bases, the J end by 1 base, with 7 bases between. The CDR3 is 13 residues long. The CDR3 loop reads CASSGGQNTEAFF. In DNA, the CDR3 is TGTGCCAGCAGTGGTGGACAGAACACTGAAGCTTTCTTT. Variable domain in full (rest from reference TRBV25-1 and TRBJ1-1): EADIYQTPRYLVIGTGKKITLECSQTMGHDKMYWYQQDPGMELHLIHYSYGVNSTEKGDLSSESTVSRIRTEHFPLTLESARPSHTSQYLCASSGGQNTEAFFGQGTRLTVV.

The chain uses TRBV7-3 and TRBJ1-6; D may be TRBD1 (6 bases). The CDR3 is made up of 14 amino acids. The germline V gene encodes CDR1 SGHTA and CDR2 FQGTGA. Trimming shortened V by 5 bases and J by 8 bases, and 13 bases separated the two germline ends. The CDR3 nucleotides are TGTGCCAGCAGCACAGGGCGGTCGGATTCACCCCTCCACTTT. It is translated as CASSTGRSDSPLHF.

The chain carries TRBV29-1 and TRBJ1-1, with D maybe TRBD1 (6 bases). V was pared by 1 base and J by 0 bases, with 12 bases between. The CDR3 sequence is 15 residues long. Germline assignment: CDR1 SQVTM and CDR2 ANQGSEA. This chain's CDR3 is CSVEGQVGMNTEAFF. Here the CDR3 DNA reads TGCAGCGTTGAAGGACAGGTTGGCATGAACACTGAAGCTTTCTTT.

The V call is TRBV19, the J call TRBJ2-5; 9 bases line up with TRBD2. This CDR3 has 16 residues. V was clipped by 2 bases and J by 1 base; unmatched bases: 5. Germline values: CDR1 LNHDA, CDR2 SQIVND (reference sequence). The CDR3 DNA sequence: TGTGCCAGTAGTATAACTAGCGGGCAATCCCAAGAGACCCAGTACTTC. Protein product: CASSITSGQSQETQYF.

V is TRBV19 and J is TRBJ2-2, with TRBD1 as a possible D gene (7 bases). Looked up from germline, CDR1 is LNHDA and CDR2 is SQIVND (reference sequence). The V gene lost 6 bases and the J gene lost 5 bases, with 16 bases spanning the gap. The CDR3 is 15 amino acids. CDR3 protein: CASSVRQGGTGELFF. The CDR3 region has the DNA TGTGCCAGTAGCGTAAGACAGGGAGGAACCGGGGAGCTGTTTTTT.

V is TRBV7-2 and J is TRBJ2-1; tentatively, D is TRBD1 (5 bases). Trimming removed 4 bases from V and 2 bases from J, with 15 bases in between. Germline assignment: CDR1 SGHTA and CDR2 FQGNSA. This CDR3 is 16 amino acids long. The CDR3 region is CASSYRQHRAYNEQFF. In nucleotides, the CDR3 is TGTGCCAGCAGCTATCGACAGCATCGAGCCTACAATGAGCAGTTCTTC. Full variable domain (rest looked up from reference TRBV7-2 and TRBJ2-1): GAGVSQSPSNKVTEKGKDVELRCDPISGHTALYWYRQSLGQGLEFLIYFQGNSAPDKSGLPSDRFSAERTGGSVSTLTIQRTQQEDSAVYLCASSYRQHRAYNEQFFGPGTRLTVL.

V usage is TRBV7-2 and J usage is TRBJ2-1, with 13 bases identical to TRBD2. CDR1 SGHTA and CDR2 FQGNSA come from the germline V gene. The length of the CDR3 is 16 residues. V shed 5 bases and J 5 bases; nucleotides not matched to a gene: 6. The CDR3 region has the DNA TGTGCCAGCAGCGCACAAGGACTAGCGGGAGACAATGAGCAGTTCTTC. It encodes CASSAQGLAGDNEQFF.

This chain links TRBV9 with TRBJ1-6, with D perhaps matching TRBD1 (5 bases). This CDR3 spans 16 amino acids. Per the germline V gene, CDR1 is SGDLS and CDR2 is YYNGEE. The V end lost 3 bases, the J end lost 6 bases, and 16 bases lay between the germline ends. The CDR3 reads CASSDIGPGVNSPLHF. The DNA of the CDR3 is TGTGCCAGCAGCGATATCGGACCGGGGGTTAATTCACCCCTCCACTTT. Filled out from reference TRBV9 and TRBJ1-6, the complete variable domain reads DSGVTQTPKHLITATGQRVTLRCSPRSGDLSVYWYQQSLDQGLQFLIQYYNGEERAKGNILERFSAQQFPDLHSELNLSSLELGDSALYFCASSDIGPGVNSPLHFGNGTRLTVT.

Comment on this clone: This sample also contains other DNA sequences that code for the same CDR3. The chain uses TRBV5-6 and TRBJ2-5; 8 bases align to TRBD2. CDR3 length equals 15 residues. The trim removed 9 bases at V and 4 bases at J, leaving 14 bases unmatched. CDR1 and CDR2 from the germline V gene are SGHDT and YYEEEE. CDR3 DNA: TGTGCCACCCAACGGGGGGGGCAGGGCAGAGAGACCCAGTACTTC. Protein product: CATQRGGQGRETQYF.

The rearrangement links TRBV7-3 to TRBJ2-3; the D gene is possibly TRBD2 (6 bases). The CDR3 contains 15 residues. CDR1 is SGHTA, CDR2 FQGTGA, per germline. V lost 5 bases, J lost 0 bases, and 12 bases lay in between. The CDR3 nucleotides read TGTGCCAGCAGCGCCTTTAGCGGTAGCACAGATACGCAGTATTTT. Its translation: CASSAFSGSTDTQYF.

The chain couples TRBV18 to TRBJ1-1, with a weak D call TRBD1 (5 bases). CDR1 and CDR2 from the germline V gene are KGHSH and LQKENI. The V gene lost 4 bases and the J gene lost 2 bases, with 11 bases spanning the gap. This CDR3 has 14 amino acids. CDR3 sequence (DNA): TGTGCCAGCTCACGTGGACAACCCAACACTGAAGCTTTCTTT. Translated, it gives CASSRGQPNTEAFF.

V gene TRBV5-4 combines with J gene TRBJ2-7, with 9 positions matching TRBD1. The CDR3 sequence is 15 residues long. V was pared by 0 bases and J by 3 bases, with 4 bases of the junction left unmatched. CDR1 is SGHNT and CDR2 is YYREEE in the germline V gene (reference sequence). The CDR3 loop is CASSLGGTGNYEQYF. CDR3 DNA sequence: TGTGCCAGCAGCTTGGGAGGGACAGGGAACTACGAGCAGTACTTC.

This clone was recorded a few times. The CDR3: CASTVTSETQYF. DNA of the CDR3: TGTGCCAGCACTGTTACTAGCGAGACCCAGTACTTC. V gene TRBV5-5 combines with J gene TRBJ2-5, with a possible D match to TRBD2 (6 bases). The CDR3 is 12 residues long. Germline CDR1 and CDR2: SGHKS and YYEKEE (reference sequence). The V and J ends lost 6 bases and 5 bases respectively, with 11 bases between them.

The V gene is TRBV4-3, the J gene TRBJ2-7, with 7 bases matching TRBD1. The CDR3 consists of 14 residues. CDR1 is LGHNA and CDR2 is YSLEER in the germline V gene. Losses at the gene ends were 4 bases for V and 7 bases for J; bases not matched to a gene: 10. The CDR3 DNA follows: TGCGCCAGCAGCCCGTCGGGACAGCTTTATGAGCAGTACTTC. Encoded protein: CASSPSGQLYEQYF.

The V and J genes are TRBV25-1 and TRBJ2-2; 8 bases fit TRBD1. The junction had 4 bases not matched to a gene; V was cut back by 4 bases and J by 3 bases. CDR3 length: 15 residues. From germline, CDR1 is MGHDK and CDR2 SYGVNS. The CDR3 DNA sequence: TGTGCCAGCAGTGTTACAGGGGGGTACACCGGGGAGCTGTTTTTT. Residues: CASSVTGGYTGELFF.

The V and J genes are TRBV13 and TRBJ2-7; D possibly corresponds to TRBD1 (6 bases). V dropped 0 bases and J dropped 7 bases, with 22 bases sitting between them. The germline V gene encodes CDR1 PRHDT and CDR2 FYEKMQ (reference sequence). The CDR3 contains 17 residues. DNA for the CDR3: TGTGCCAGCAGCTTAGGGAGTTCAGGGGCTATTGTGAGGGAGCAGTACTTC. It translates to CASSLGSSGAIVREQYF.

This rearrangement joins TRBV6-5 to TRBJ1-3, with 8 bases aligning to TRBD1. The CDR3 runs to 15 residues. Per germline, CDR1 MNHEY and CDR2 SVGAGI. J was trimmed by 4 bases and V by 6 bases; bases with no gene match: 8. For the CDR3, the DNA is TGTGCCAGCAGCCCAGGGGGCGGCTACGGAAACACCATATATTTT. As protein: CASSPGGGYGNTIYF.

This clone was observed a single time. The V gene is TRBV7-9, the J gene TRBJ2-2, with TRBD1 matching over 9 bases. This CDR3 region has 15 residues. Trimming removed 4 bases from V and 4 bases from J; junction bases left unmatched: 4. In germline, CDR1 is SEHNR, CDR2 FQNEAQ (reference sequence). The CDR3 spells CASSSGTGFTGELFF. CDR3 in DNA: TGTGCCAGCAGCTCCGGGACAGGGTTCACCGGGGAGCTGTTTTTT.

The rearrangement links TRBV9 to TRBJ2-5; maybe TRBD2 (6 bases). CDR1 is SGDLS, CDR2 YYNGEE, per germline. V was cut by 2 bases and J by 3 bases, with 8 bases left in between. The CDR3 length is 13 residues. CDR3 coding DNA: TGTGCCAGCAGCGTTGGGGGGAAAGAGACCCAGTACTTC. It specifies CASSVGGKETQYF.

The V and J genes are TRBV7-2 and TRBJ2-1, with 12 bases fitting TRBD2. The germline V gene has CDR1 SGHTA and CDR2 FQGNSA. The junction had 7 bases not matched to a gene; V was cut back by 5 bases and J by 2 bases. The CDR3 loop spans 17 amino acids. The CDR3, as DNA: TGTGCCAGCAGCATCTATGGACTAGCGGGAACCTACAATGAGCAGTTCTTC. It encodes CASSIYGLAGTYNEQFF.

This rearrangement joins TRBV4-3 to TRBJ1-1; D is undetermined. Between the trimmed V and J ends, which lost 1 base and 0 bases, there was a span of 12 bases. This CDR3 contains 16 residues. CDR1 is LGHNA and CDR2 is YSLEER in the germline V gene. CDR3 nucleotide sequence: TGCGCCAGCAGCCAAGCTTCGCAGGAATTGAACACTGAAGCTTTCTTT. As protein: CASSQASQELNTEAFF.

The chain carries TRBV5-1 and TRBJ1-2; 7 nucleotides match TRBD1. V was clipped by 5 bases and J by 8 bases; unmatched bases: 18. This CDR3 spans 16 amino acids. In germline, CDR1 is SGHRS, CDR2 YFSETQ. The CDR3 sequence is CASSYVPGQIGGGYTF. The CDR3 nucleotides are TGCGCCAGCAGTTACGTCCCGGGACAGATAGGAGGGGGCTACACCTTC.

The chain recombines TRBV29-1 with TRBJ1-3, with D possibly matching TRBD1 (6 bases). CDR1 and CDR2 (germline): SQVTM, ANQGSEA. The V end was cut by 3 bases, the J end by 2 bases, with 20 bases between. The CDR3 has 17 amino acids. The CDR3 DNA reads as TGCAGCGTTGAGCCCCGCCTGGGGCAGGGGCCTGGAAACACCATATATTTT. It specifies CSVEPRLGQGPGNTIYF.

The gene calls are TRBV7-2 and TRBJ2-7; a weak D match, TRBD2 (6 bases). Trimming took off 3 bases at V and 3 bases at J, with 9 bases between the two ends. CDR3 length: 13 residues. Germline V gene data show CDR1 as SGHTA and CDR2 as FQGNSA. CDR3 amino acids: CASSFGSGYEQYF. CDR3 nucleotides: TGTGCCAGCAGCTTCGGTAGCGGCTACGAGCAGTACTTC.

The gene calls are TRBV7-2 and TRBJ1-6; 9 bases are a match to TRBD1. J lost 7 bases, V lost 5 bases, and 15 bases had no gene match. From germline, CDR1 is SGHTA and CDR2 FQGNSA. The CDR3 has 18 residues. This CDR3 is CASSPGVDRGRRNSPLHF. As DNA, the CDR3 is TGTGCCAGCAGCCCAGGAGTGGACAGGGGAAGGAGAAATTCACCCCTCCACTTT.

This rearrangement joins TRBV6-5 to TRBJ2-3, with TRBD2 matching over 8 bases. Looked up from germline, CDR1 is MNHEY and CDR2 is SVGAGI. V was pared by 0 bases and J by 1 base, with 0 bases of the junction left unmatched. CDR3 length equals 15 residues. The CDR3 here is CASSYSTSGTDTQYF. In DNA form, the CDR3 reads TGTGCCAGCAGTTACTCGACTAGCGGCACAGATACGCAGTATTTT.